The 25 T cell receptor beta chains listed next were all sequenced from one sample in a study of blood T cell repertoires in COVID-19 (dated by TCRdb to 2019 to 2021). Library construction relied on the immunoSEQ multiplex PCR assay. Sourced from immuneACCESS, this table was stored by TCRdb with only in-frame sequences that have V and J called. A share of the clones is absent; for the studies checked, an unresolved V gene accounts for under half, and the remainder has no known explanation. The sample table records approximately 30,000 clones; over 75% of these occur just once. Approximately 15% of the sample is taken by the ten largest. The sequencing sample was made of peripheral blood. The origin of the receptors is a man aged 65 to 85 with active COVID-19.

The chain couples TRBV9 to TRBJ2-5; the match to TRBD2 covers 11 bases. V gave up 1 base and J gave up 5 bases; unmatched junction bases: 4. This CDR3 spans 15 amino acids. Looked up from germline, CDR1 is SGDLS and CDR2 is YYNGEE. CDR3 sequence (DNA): TGTGCCAGCAGCGTACTAGCGGGGGGAAGTGAGACCCAGTACTTC. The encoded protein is CASSVLAGGSETQYF.

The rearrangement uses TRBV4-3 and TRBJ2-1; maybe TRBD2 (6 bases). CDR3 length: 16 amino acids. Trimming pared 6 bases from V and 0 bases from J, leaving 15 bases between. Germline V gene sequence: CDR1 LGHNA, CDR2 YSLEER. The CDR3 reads CASRGCGVSSYNEQFF. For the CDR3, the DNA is TGCGCCAGCAGGGGTTGCGGGGTGAGCTCCTACAATGAGCAGTTCTTC.

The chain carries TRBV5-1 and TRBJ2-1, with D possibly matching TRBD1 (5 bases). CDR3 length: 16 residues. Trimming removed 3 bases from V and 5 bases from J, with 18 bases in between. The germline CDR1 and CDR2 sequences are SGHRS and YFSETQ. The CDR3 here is CASSYLQARVNNEQFF. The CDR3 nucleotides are TGCGCCAGCAGCTACCTACAGGCCCGGGTAAACAATGAGCAGTTCTTC.

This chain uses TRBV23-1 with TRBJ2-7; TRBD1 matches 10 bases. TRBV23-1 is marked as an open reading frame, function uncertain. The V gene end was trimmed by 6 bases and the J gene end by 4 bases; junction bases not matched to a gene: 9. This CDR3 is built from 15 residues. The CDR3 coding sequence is TGCGCCAGCAGCCCTAAGGGACAGGGGAGTTACGAGCAGTACTTC. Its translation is CASSPKGQGSYEQYF.

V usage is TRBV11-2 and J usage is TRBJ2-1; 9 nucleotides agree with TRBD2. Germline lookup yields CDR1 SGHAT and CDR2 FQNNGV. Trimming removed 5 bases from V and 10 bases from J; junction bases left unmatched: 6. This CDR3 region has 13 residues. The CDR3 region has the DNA TGTGCCAGCAGCGGCGGGGGGGCCGGGGAGCAGTTCTTC. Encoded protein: CASSGGGAGEQFF.

The CDR3 loop is CASRQAAGTGIYEQYF. The CDR3 DNA is TGTGCCAGTAGACAAGCCGCCGGGACAGGGATCTACGAGCAGTACTTC. J is TRBJ2-7 and V is TRBV19, with TRBD1 identical over 9 bases. The CDR3 sequence is 16 residues long. The germline V gene encodes CDR1 LNHDA and CDR2 SQIVND (reference sequence). The V gene end was trimmed by 6 bases and the J gene end by 3 bases; junction bases not matched to a gene: 12.

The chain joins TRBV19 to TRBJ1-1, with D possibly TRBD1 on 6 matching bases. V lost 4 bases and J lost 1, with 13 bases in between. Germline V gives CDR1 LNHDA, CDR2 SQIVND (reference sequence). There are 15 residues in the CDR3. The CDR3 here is CASSTLTGQNTEAFF. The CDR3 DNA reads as TGTGCCAGTAGTACCCTGACAGGACAGAACACTGAAGCTTTCTTT.

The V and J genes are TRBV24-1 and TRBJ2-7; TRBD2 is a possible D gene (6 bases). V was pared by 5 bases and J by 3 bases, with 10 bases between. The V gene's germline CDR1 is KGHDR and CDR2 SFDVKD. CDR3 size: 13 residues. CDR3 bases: TGTGCCACCAGTGGACCCGGGGGCTACGAGCAGTACTTC. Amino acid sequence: CATSGPGGYEQYF.

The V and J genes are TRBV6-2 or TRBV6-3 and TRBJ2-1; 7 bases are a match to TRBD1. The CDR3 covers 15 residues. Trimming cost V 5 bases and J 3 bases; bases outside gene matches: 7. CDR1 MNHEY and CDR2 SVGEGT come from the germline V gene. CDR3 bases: TGTGCCAGCAGTCCCCGCAGGACAGGCTACAATGAGCAGTTCTTC. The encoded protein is CASSPRRTGYNEQFF.

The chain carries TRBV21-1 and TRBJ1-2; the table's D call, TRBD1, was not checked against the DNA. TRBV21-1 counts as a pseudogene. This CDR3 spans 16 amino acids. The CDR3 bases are TGTGCCAGCAGCAAATACCAGGGGCCTTCTAACTATGGCTACACCTTC. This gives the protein CASSKYQGPSNYGYTF.

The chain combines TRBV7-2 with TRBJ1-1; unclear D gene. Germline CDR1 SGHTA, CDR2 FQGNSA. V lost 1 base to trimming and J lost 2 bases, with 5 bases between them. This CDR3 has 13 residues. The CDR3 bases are TGTGCCAGCAGCTTAGAAGCTAACACTGAAGCTTTCTTT. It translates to CASSLEANTEAFF.

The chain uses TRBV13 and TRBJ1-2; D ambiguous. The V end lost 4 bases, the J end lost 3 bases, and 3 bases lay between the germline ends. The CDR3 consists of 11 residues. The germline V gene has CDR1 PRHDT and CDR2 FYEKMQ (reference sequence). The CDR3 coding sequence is TGTGCCAGCAGCTCTGACTATGGCTACACCTTC. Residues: CASSSDYGYTF.

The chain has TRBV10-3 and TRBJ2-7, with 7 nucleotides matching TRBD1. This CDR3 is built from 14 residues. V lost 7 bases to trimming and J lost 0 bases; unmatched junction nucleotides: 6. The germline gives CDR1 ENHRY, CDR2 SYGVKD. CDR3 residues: CAITVTGSSYEQYF. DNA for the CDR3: TGTGCCATCACTGTGACAGGGAGCTCCTACGAGCAGTACTTC.

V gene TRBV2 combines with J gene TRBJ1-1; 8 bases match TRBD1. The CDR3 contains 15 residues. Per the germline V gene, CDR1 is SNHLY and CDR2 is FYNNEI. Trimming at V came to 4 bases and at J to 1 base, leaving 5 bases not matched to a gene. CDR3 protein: CASSARGQGNTEAFF. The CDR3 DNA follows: TGTGCCAGCAGTGCACGTGGACAGGGGAACACTGAAGCTTTCTTT.

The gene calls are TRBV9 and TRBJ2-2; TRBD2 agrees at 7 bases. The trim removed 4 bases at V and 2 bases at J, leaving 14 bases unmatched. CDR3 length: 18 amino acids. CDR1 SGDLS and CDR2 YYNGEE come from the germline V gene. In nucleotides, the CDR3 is TGTGCCAGCAGCCCCCGGGACTACATCCCCACAAACACCGGGGAGCTGTTTTTT. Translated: CASSPRDYIPTNTGELFF.

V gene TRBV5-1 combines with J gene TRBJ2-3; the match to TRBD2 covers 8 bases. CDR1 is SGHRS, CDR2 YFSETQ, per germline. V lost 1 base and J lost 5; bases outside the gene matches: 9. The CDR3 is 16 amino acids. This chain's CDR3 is CASSLFYGGAGDTQYF. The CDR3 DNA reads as TGCGCCAGCAGCTTGTTTTACGGGGGGGCCGGAGATACGCAGTATTTT.

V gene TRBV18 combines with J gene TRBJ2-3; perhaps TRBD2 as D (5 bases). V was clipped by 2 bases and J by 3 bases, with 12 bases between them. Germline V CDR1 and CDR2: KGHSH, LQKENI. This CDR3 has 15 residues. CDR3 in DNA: TGTGCCAGCTCACCAGCCCTAGCAGGAACAGATACGCAGTATTTT. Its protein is CASSPALAGTDTQYF.

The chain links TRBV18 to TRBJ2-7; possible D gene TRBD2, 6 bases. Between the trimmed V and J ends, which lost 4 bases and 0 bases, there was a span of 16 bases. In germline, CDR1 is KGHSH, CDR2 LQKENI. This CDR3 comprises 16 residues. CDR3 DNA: TGTGCCAGCTCACTCCAGGAGGGACGGGGCTCCTACGAGCAGTACTTC. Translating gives CASSLQEGRGSYEQYF.

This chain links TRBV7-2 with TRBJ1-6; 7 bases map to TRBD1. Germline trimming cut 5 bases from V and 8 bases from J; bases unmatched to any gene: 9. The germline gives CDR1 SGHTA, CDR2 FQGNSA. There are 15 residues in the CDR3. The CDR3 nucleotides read TGTGCCAGCAGCCCAGGACAGGCAGAACATTCACCCCTCCACTTT. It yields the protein CASSPGQAEHSPLHF.

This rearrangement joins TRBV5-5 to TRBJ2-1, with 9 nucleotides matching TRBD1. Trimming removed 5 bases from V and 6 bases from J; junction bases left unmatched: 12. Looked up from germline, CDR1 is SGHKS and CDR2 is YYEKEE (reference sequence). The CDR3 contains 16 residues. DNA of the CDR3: TGTGCCAGCAGTCTCACGGGACAGGGTATAGTCAATGAGCAGTTCTTC. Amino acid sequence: CASSLTGQGIVNEQFF.

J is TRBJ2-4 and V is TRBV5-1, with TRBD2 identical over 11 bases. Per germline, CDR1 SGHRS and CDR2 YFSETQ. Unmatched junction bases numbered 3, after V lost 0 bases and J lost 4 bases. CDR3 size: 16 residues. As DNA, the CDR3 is TGCGCCAGCAGCTTGGACGCTAGCGGGGGGAAAAACATTCAGTACTTC. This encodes CASSLDASGGKNIQYF.

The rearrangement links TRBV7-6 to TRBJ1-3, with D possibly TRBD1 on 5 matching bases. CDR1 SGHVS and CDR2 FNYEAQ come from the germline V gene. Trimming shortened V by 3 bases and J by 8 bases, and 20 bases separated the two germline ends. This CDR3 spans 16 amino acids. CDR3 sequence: CASSLGHRRAGDTIYF. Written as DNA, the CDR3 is TGTGCCAGCAGCTTGGGGCATCGCAGGGCCGGAGACACCATATATTTT.

CDR3 protein: CASSLVTGQGAEKLFF. CDR3 nucleotide sequence: TGCGCCAGCAGCTTGGTGACGGGACAGGGGGCGGAAAAACTGTTTTTT. The chain links TRBV5-1 to TRBJ1-4, with TRBD1 matching over 12 bases. This CDR3 comprises 16 residues. V lost 0 bases, J lost 8 bases, and 5 bases stayed unmatched. The germline CDR1 and CDR2 sequences are SGHRS and YFSETQ.

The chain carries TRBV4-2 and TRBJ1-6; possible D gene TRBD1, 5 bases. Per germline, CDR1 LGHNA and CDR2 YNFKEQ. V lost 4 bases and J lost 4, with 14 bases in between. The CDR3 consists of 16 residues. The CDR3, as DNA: TGTGCCAGCAGCCCAGAAGGACATTGGTATAATTCACCCCTCCACTTT. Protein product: CASSPEGHWYNSPLHF.

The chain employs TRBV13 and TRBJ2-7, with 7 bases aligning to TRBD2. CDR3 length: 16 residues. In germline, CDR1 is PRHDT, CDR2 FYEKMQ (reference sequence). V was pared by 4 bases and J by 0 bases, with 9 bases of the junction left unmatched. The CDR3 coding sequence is TGTGCCAGCAGCTCGGGGGGACGGACGAGCTCCTACGAGCAGTACTTC. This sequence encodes CASSSGGRTSSYEQYF.